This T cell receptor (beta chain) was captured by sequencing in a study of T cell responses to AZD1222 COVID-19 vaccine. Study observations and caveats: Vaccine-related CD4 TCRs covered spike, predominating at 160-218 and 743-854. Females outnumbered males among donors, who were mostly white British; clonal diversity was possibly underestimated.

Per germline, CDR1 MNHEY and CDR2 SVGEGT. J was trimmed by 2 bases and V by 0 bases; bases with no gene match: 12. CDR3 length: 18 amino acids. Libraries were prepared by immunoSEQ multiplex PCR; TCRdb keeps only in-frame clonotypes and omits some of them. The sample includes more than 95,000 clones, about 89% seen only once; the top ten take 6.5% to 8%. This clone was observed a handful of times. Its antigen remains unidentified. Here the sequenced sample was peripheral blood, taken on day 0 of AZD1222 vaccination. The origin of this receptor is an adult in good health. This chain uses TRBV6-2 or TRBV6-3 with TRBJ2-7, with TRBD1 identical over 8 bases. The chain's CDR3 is CASSYSIYSGQGPYEQYF. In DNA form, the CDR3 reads TGTGCCAGCAGTTACTCGATATATTCCGGACAGGGTCCCTACGAGCAGTACTTC.